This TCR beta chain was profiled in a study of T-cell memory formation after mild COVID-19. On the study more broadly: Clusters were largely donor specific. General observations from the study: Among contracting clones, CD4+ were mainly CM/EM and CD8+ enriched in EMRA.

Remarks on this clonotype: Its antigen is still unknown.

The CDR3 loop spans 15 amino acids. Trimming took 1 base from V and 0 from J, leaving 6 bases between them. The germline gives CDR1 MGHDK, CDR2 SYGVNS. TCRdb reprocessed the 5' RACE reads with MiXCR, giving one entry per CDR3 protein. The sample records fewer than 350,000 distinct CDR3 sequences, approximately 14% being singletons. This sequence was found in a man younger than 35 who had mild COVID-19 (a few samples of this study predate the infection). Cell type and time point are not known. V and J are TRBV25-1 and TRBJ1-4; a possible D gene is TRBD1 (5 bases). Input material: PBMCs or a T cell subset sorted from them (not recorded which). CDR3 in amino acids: CASSEWTPTNEKLFF. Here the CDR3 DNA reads TGTGCCAGCAGTGAATGGACACCAACTAATGAAAAACTGTTTTTT. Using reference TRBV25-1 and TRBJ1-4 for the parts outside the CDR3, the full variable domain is EADIYQTPRYLVIGTGKKITLECSQTMGHDKMYWYQQDPGMELHLIHYSYGVNSTEKGDLSSESTVSRIRTEHFPLTLESARPSHTSQYLCASSEWTPTNEKLFFGSGTQLSVL.